This T cell receptor beta chain was sequenced for a study of CD8 T cells in Susac syndrome. This CDR3 contains 15 residues. Germline CDR1 SGHAT, CDR2 FQNNGV. Trimming left V 1 base short and J 1 base short, with 10 bases between. The authors reverse transcribed about 0.5 to 1 ug RNA with random hexamers. TCRdb independently ran MiXCR on the immunoSEQ multiplex PCR reads; one entry per CDR3 protein. This table has roughly 200,000 distinct CDR3 sequences, around 94% appearing once. This chain links TRBV11-2 with TRBJ2-5; no clear D gene. The sequencing input was CD4+ T cells from PBMCs. This receptor was taken from a human donor with Susac syndrome. The CDR3 DNA sequence: TGTGCCAGCAGCTTAGCATATGGACCCCAAGAGACCCAGTACTTC. Translating it yields CASSLAYGPQETQYF.